Included here is one T cell receptor (beta chain) sequence, with context. A Seattle source enrolled patients during active infection and followed them longitudinally. As originally analysed: Scientists estimated how many nucleated cells there were by amplifying reference gene primers. Measured with immunoSEQ multiplex PCR; TCRdb has only the in-frame clones, and not every one. That table gives V, J and clone size, and the DNA gave D and trimming. The sample shows about 130,000 clones, 75% to 90% of them seen only once. This sample stems from a study of blood T cell repertoires in COVID-19. Overall study: Specimens from acute and convalescent COVID-19 originated in the United States, Italy and Spain. T cells, B-cell-depleted T cells, or PBMCs provided the cDNA or gDNA that served as material.

Germline lookup yields CDR1 SGHKS and CDR2 YYEKEE (reference sequence). The V and J ends lost 1 base and 3 bases, in that order; junction bases with no gene match: 3. CDR3 length: 15 residues. Sequences were obtained from peripheral blood. The source of this sequence is a man aged 55 to 70 with COVID-19, enrolled during active disease. The chain joins TRBV5-5 to TRBJ1-4, with 7 bases lining up with TRBD1. For the CDR3, the DNA is TGTGCCAGCAGCTTGTTAGGACAGGCTAATGAAAAACTGTTTTTT. Its translation is CASSLLGQANEKLFF.